These 32 T cell receptor beta chains came from one sample sequenced in a study of blood T cell repertoires in COVID-19. The method was immunoSEQ multiplex PCR; TCRdb's version includes in-frame clones alone and lacks a portion of them. The sample contains 75,000 to 90,000 clones, about 80% of which appear only once. The sample comprised peripheral blood. These receptors were collected from an older woman with acute or convalescent COVID-19.

The genes are TRBV19 and TRBJ1-5, with D possibly TRBD1 on 6 matching bases. V shed 3 bases and J shed 7 bases, with 19 bases lying between them. Per the germline V gene, CDR1 is LNHDA and CDR2 is SQIVND (reference sequence). The CDR3 loop spans 16 amino acids. The CDR3 DNA sequence: TGTGCCAGTAGTATGGGGTCTTCAGGGGCTGGGCAGCCCCAGCATTTT. Its protein product is CASSMGSSGAGQPQHF.

The genes are TRBV5-1 and TRBJ2-7; possible D gene TRBD2, 5 bases. Trimming cost V 2 bases and J 1 base, with 10 bases left between them. The CDR3 totals 14 residues. Looked up from germline, CDR1 is SGHRS and CDR2 is YFSETQ. CDR3 in amino acids: CASSLELESYEQYF. The CDR3 DNA is TGCGCCAGCAGCTTAGAACTAGAGTCCTACGAGCAGTACTTC.

This clone was recorded a few times. The V and J genes are TRBV9 and TRBJ2-2; 9 nucleotides align to TRBD2. Trimming removed 7 bases from V and 0 bases from J; junction bases left unmatched: 10. CDR3 length: 17 amino acids. The germline V gene has CDR1 SGDLS and CDR2 YYNGEE. CDR3 nucleotide sequence: TGTGCCAGCCCCCTTAGCGGGGGACGCTCGAACACCGGGGAGCTGTTTTTT. Protein: CASPLSGGRSNTGELFF.

This clone was counted only a few times. The V call is TRBV9, the J call TRBJ2-3, with 9 bases that match TRBD2. This CDR3 comprises 17 residues. Unmatched junction bases numbered 8, after V lost 0 bases and J lost 3 bases. Looked up from germline, CDR1 is SGDLS and CDR2 is YYNGEE. The DNA of the CDR3 is TGTGCCAGCAGCGTAGCGGGTAGCGGGGGAATAACAGATACGCAGTATTTT. Translated, it gives CASSVAGSGGITDTQYF.

This clone was found a few times. The chain joins TRBV5-4 to TRBJ1-2, with a weak D call TRBD1 (5 bases). This CDR3 is built from 17 residues. Germline CDR1 SGHNT, CDR2 YYREEE (reference sequence). Trimming shortened V by 6 bases and J by 2 bases, and 23 bases separated the two germline ends. CDR3 amino acids: CASTWAVRREGNYGYTF. The CDR3 DNA follows: TGTGCCAGCACCTGGGCCGTTCGGAGGGAGGGGAACTATGGCTACACCTTC.

This clone was observed once. The chain combines TRBV7-9 with TRBJ2-1, with 13 nucleotides matching TRBD2. The CDR3 runs to 19 residues. V dropped 1 base and J dropped 7; count of bases not matched to a gene: 13. Germline V gives CDR1 SEHNR, CDR2 FQNEAQ (reference sequence). The CDR3 region is CASSLDSRTSGGSENEQFF. The CDR3 region has the DNA TGTGCCAGCAGCTTAGATTCCCGGACTAGCGGGGGTAGTGAGAATGAGCAGTTCTTC.

This chain links TRBV25-1 with TRBJ1-3; the D is unclear. The V gene lost 6 bases and the J gene lost 0 bases, with 3 bases spanning the gap. Germline V gene sequence: CDR1 MGHDK, CDR2 SYGVNS. The CDR3 runs to 12 residues. The CDR3 here is CASSLSGNTIYF. The CDR3 DNA is TGTGCCAGCAGCCTCTCTGGAAACACCATATATTTT.

This chain uses TRBV6-1 with TRBJ2-7, with 7 bases lining up with TRBD1. In germline, CDR1 is MNHNS, CDR2 SASEGT. This CDR3 comprises 14 residues. With 3 bases clipped from V and 6 bases from J, the junction kept 8 bases outside the gene matches. In DNA, the CDR3 is TGTGCCAGCAGTGAGCATCAGGGGGTCTCCGAGCAGTACTTC. Residues: CASSEHQGVSEQYF.

The gene calls are TRBV18 and TRBJ2-1; weak D call: TRBD1 (6 bases). V was pared by 6 bases and J by 8 bases, with 14 bases between. The germline V gene has CDR1 KGHSH and CDR2 LQKENI. CDR3 length equals 13 residues. CDR3 sequence: CASSTQGWYEQFF. The CDR3 nucleotides are TGTGCCAGCTCGACACAGGGTTGGTATGAGCAGTTCTTC.

V gene TRBV6-6 combines with J gene TRBJ2-4; TRBD1 might be the D (5 bases). Germline-derived CDR1 and CDR2 are MNHNY and SVGAGI (reference sequence). The germline V and J ends were trimmed by 5 bases and 4 bases, with 21 bases remaining between them. This CDR3 contains 17 residues. DNA of the CDR3: TGTGCCAGCAGTCCCAGCATGTCGTACGACAGAAAAAACATTCAGTACTTC. Translated, it gives CASSPSMSYDRKNIQYF.

This chain connects TRBV6-5 to TRBJ1-1, with TRBD1 matching over 7 bases. With V trimmed by 6 bases and J by 0 bases, 7 bases remained unmatched. Germline V CDR1 and CDR2: MNHEY, SVGAGI. The CDR3 runs to 15 residues. The CDR3 coding sequence is TGTGCCAGCAGCTCCCCGGGACAGTTGAACACTGAAGCTTTCTTT. Amino acid sequence: CASSSPGQLNTEAFF.

The genes are TRBV9 and TRBJ1-2, with 9 bases matching TRBD1. The junction had 8 bases not matched to a gene; V was cut back by 3 bases and J by 5 bases. The germline gives CDR1 SGDLS, CDR2 YYNGEE. The CDR3 has 15 residues. CDR3 nucleotide sequence: TGTGCCAGCAGCGGAACCGGGACAGGGATTTATGGCTACACCTTC. Protein product: CASSGTGTGIYGYTF.

The rearrangement links TRBV19 to TRBJ2-5, with 8 bases fitting TRBD1. Germline CDR1 is LNHDA and CDR2 is SQIVND (reference sequence). This CDR3 has 17 amino acids. Germline trimming cut 4 bases from V and 2 bases from J; bases unmatched to any gene: 12. The CDR3 protein is CASSTGRQGRYQETQYF. CDR3 nucleotides: TGTGCCAGTAGTACTGGCCGACAGGGGAGGTATCAAGAGACCCAGTACTTC.

The chain combines TRBV12-3 or TRBV12-4 with TRBJ2-7, with D unclear. The V gene lost 4 bases and the J gene lost 7 bases, with 11 bases spanning the gap. The CDR3 loop spans 12 amino acids. The CDR3: CASSSSAREQYF. CDR3 sequence (DNA): TGTGCCAGCAGTTCCTCGGCGCGGGAGCAGTACTTC.

The chain is built from TRBV7-6 and TRBJ2-7, with 12 bases aligning to TRBD2. V shed 0 bases and J 4 bases; nucleotides not matched to a gene: 7. CDR3 size: 17 residues. CDR1 and CDR2 (germline): SGHVS, FNYEAQ. The CDR3 is CASSLAPTSGGKYEQYF. CDR3 coding DNA: TGTGCCAGCAGCTTAGCGCCGACTAGCGGGGGAAAGTACGAGCAGTACTTC.

V gene TRBV6-5 combines with J gene TRBJ1-4, with 9 bases that match TRBD1. Per the germline V gene, CDR1 is MNHEY and CDR2 is SVGAGI. This CDR3 region has 15 residues. The V segment lost 4 bases and the J segment 6 bases; nucleotides outside the gene matches: 6. This CDR3 is CASSSAGTGYEKLFF. The DNA of the CDR3 is TGTGCCAGCAGTTCTGCGGGGACAGGGTATGAAAAACTGTTTTTT.

The chain uses TRBV7-3 and TRBJ1-1; D uncertain. The CDR3 runs to 15 residues. CDR1 and CDR2 from the germline V gene are SGHTA and FQGTGA. Trimming shortened V by 2 bases and J by 0 bases, and 10 bases separated the two germline ends. This chain's CDR3 is CASSLVGGMNTEAFF. The CDR3 DNA sequence: TGTGCCAGCAGCTTAGTAGGCGGAATGAACACTGAAGCTTTCTTT.

V and J are TRBV12-3 or TRBV12-4 and TRBJ2-3, with unresolved D. CDR3 length: 11 residues. The V and J ends lost 2 bases and 6 bases respectively, with 3 bases between them. The CDR3 loop is CASSLQDTQYF. The DNA of the CDR3 is TGTGCCAGCAGTTTACAGGATACGCAGTATTTT.

The chain employs TRBV12-3 or TRBV12-4 and TRBJ1-1; tentatively, D is TRBD1 (5 bases). The length of the CDR3 is 13 residues. Trimming stripped 5 bases from V and 4 bases from J, with 11 bases between. The CDR3 loop is CASSPGVSTEAFF. CDR3 sequence (DNA): TGTGCCAGCAGTCCGGGGGTGAGCACTGAAGCTTTCTTT.

Regarding this clone: At one end the junction does not follow the germline gene, possibly because of a read error. The V call is TRBV7-7, the J call TRBJ2-5; the D gene is possibly TRBD2 (6 bases). This CDR3 has 17 residues. Germline V lookup: CDR1 SSHAT, CDR2 FNYEAQ (reference sequence). The chain's CDR3 is CASSLAYSGRNQETQYF. CDR3 coding DNA: TGTGCTAGCAGCTTAGCTTACTCCGGGAGAAACCAAGAGACCCAGTACTTC.

The chain combines TRBV7-3 with TRBJ2-3, with D unclear. Germline-derived CDR1 and CDR2 are SGHTA and FQGTGA. CDR3 length equals 13 residues. The V and J ends lost 3 bases and 6 bases respectively, with 10 bases between them. CDR3 sequence reads: CASSFSSRDTQYF. DNA for the CDR3: TGTGCCAGCAGCTTTTCCTCCAGGGATACGCAGTATTTT.

This sequence joins TRBV11-2 and TRBJ2-5; TRBD2 is a possible D gene (5 bases). Germline V CDR1 and CDR2: SGHAT, FQNNGV. The CDR3 runs 18 residues. V was shortened by 0 bases and J by 0 bases, with 17 bases between the two germline ends. CDR3 protein: CASSLDRFGLPDQETQYF. The CDR3 nucleotides are TGTGCCAGCAGCTTAGATCGGTTTGGACTCCCGGACCAAGAGACCCAGTACTTC.

The chain is built from TRBV11-3 and TRBJ1-3; D is perhaps TRBD1 (6 bases). CDR1 SGHNT and CDR2 YENEEA come from the germline V gene. V shed 6 bases and J shed 0 bases, with 12 bases lying between them. The CDR3 totals 15 residues. DNA of the CDR3: TGTGCCAGCAGATATCCCAGGGGCTCTGGAAACACCATATATTTT. This sequence encodes CASRYPRGSGNTIYF.

This chain joins TRBV6-2 or TRBV6-3 and TRBJ1-6; tentative D call: TRBD1 (5 bases). Trimming stripped 4 bases from V and 7 bases from J, with 14 bases between. CDR1 is MNHEY, CDR2 SVGEGT, per germline. This CDR3 is built from 15 residues. The CDR3 loop reads CASSLRRGDNSPLHF. The CDR3, as DNA: TGTGCCAGCAGTTTAAGACGGGGGGACAATTCACCCCTCCACTTT.

This clone has only one observation. This sequence joins TRBV9 and TRBJ1-2, with 10 positions matching TRBD1. With 2 bases clipped from V and 7 bases from J, the junction kept 5 bases outside the gene matches. The CDR3 extends over 14 amino acids. The V gene's germline CDR1 is SGDLS and CDR2 YYNGEE. CDR3 in amino acids: CASSVTRTGGGYTF. As DNA, the CDR3 is TGTGCCAGCAGCGTGACCAGGACAGGGGGTGGCTACACCTTC. Filled out from reference TRBV9 and TRBJ1-2, the complete variable domain reads DSGVTQTPKHLITATGQRVTLRCSPRSGDLSVYWYQQSLDQGLQFLIQYYNGEERAKGNILERFSAQQFPDLHSELNLSSLELGDSALYFCASSVTRTGGGYTFGSGTRLTVV.

The chain recombines TRBV4-1 with TRBJ1-1; TRBD1 agrees at 7 bases. This CDR3 spans 14 amino acids. Trimming removed 1 base from V and 1 base from J; junction bases left unmatched: 0. CDR1 is MGHRA and CDR2 is YSYEKL in the germline V gene. The CDR3 here is CASSQAGGNTEAFF. CDR3 DNA: TGCGCCAGCAGCCAAGCAGGGGGGAACACTGAAGCTTTCTTT.

The chain couples TRBV19 to TRBJ2-5; 12 bases match TRBD1. The CDR3 is 17 amino acids. V dropped 4 bases and J dropped 0; count of bases not matched to a gene: 6. Germline V gives CDR1 LNHDA, CDR2 SQIVND (reference sequence). The CDR3 is CASSSRDRGQYQETQYF. CDR3 coding DNA: TGTGCCAGTAGTAGCCGGGACAGGGGGCAGTACCAAGAGACCCAGTACTTC. The complete variable domain, with remaining parts taken from reference TRBV19 and TRBJ2-5, reads DGGITQSPKYLFRKEGQNVTLSCEQNLNHDAMYWYRQDPGQGLRLIYYSQIVNDFQKGDIAEGYSVSREKKESFPLTVTSAQKNPTAFYLCASSSRDRGQYQETQYFGPGTRLLVL.

This chain joins TRBV15 and TRBJ1-1; tentative D call: TRBD1 (5 bases). The V gene's germline CDR1 is LNHNV and CDR2 YYDKDF (reference sequence). Trimming took off 0 bases at V and 2 bases at J, with 10 bases between the two ends. The CDR3 has 15 residues. In DNA, the CDR3 is TGTGCCACCAGCAGAGATAAGGGGCTTAACACTGAAGCTTTCTTT. This codes for CATSRDKGLNTEAFF.

The chain couples TRBV2 to TRBJ2-3; 11 bases align to TRBD2. The CDR3 totals 15 residues. The V and J ends lost 6 bases and 0 bases, in that order; junction bases with no gene match: 2. In germline, CDR1 is SNHLY, CDR2 FYNNEI. CDR3 in DNA: TGTGCCAGCAGCGGGACTAGCGGTAGCACAGATACGCAGTATTTT. This encodes CASSGTSGSTDTQYF.

The chain joins TRBV9 to TRBJ2-5, with D possibly matching TRBD1 (5 bases). The CDR3 has 14 residues. Germline CDR1 reads SGDLS; CDR2 reads YYNGEE. V lost 2 bases, J lost 0 bases, and 8 bases lay in between. The DNA of the CDR3 is TGTGCCAGCAGCGTTCAGGGAAACCAAGAGACCCAGTACTTC. Its translation is CASSVQGNQETQYF.

The J gene is TRBJ2-5, the V gene TRBV6-5; D may be TRBD1 (6 bases). Trimming removed 2 bases at V and 0 bases at J, with 10 bases between. Looked up from germline, CDR1 is MNHEY and CDR2 is SVGAGI. The CDR3 runs 15 residues. The CDR3 sequence is CASSYEDRDQETQYF. The CDR3 coding sequence is TGTGCCAGCAGTTACGAGGACAGAGACCAAGAGACCCAGTACTTC.

The chain is built from TRBV5-1 and TRBJ2-7, with TRBD2 identical over 10 bases. V lost 5 bases to trimming and J lost 1 base; unmatched junction nucleotides: 6. This CDR3 has 15 residues. Germline CDR1 is SGHRS and CDR2 is YFSETQ. The CDR3 sequence is CASRPGLAESYEQYF. The CDR3, as DNA: TGCGCCAGCAGACCCGGACTAGCGGAGTCCTACGAGCAGTACTTC.